The source of this TCR beta chain is a study of blood T cells in healthy people across ages (dated by TCRdb to about 2015). Regarding the complete study: In model experiments, template switching captured about one uniquely barcoded TCR beta cDNA molecule for every two T cells. Age-related changes in TCR beta repertoire diversity were measured in the study by deep sequencing normalized with unique cDNA molecular identifiers. Two additional independent replicas of 1 million unique cDNA reads from the same blood draw were analyzed for two donors (one aged 18 to 30 and one aged 80 or older). Four age groups were formed from the donors: young (average roughly 16 years), middle-aged (approximately 40), aged (62) and long-lived (around 82). Here is what the overall study found, with its caveats: Donor CMV infection status was unknown, potentially confounding age-related changes in expanded clonotypes. Estimates of total diversity based on one million sequenced T cells were regarded as lower bounds and as underestimates. Observed TCR beta diversity per million T cells fell roughly linearly with age, and a significant reduction was already apparent by age around 40. Because profiling used bulk unsorted PBMCs, naive and antigen-experienced compartments could not be compared conclusively. Compared with the aged group, more naive CD4+ T cells, fewer expanded clones and increased TCR diversity were shown by the long-lived group, suggesting age selection. There was a strong correlation between observed TCR beta diversity and the percentage of naive T cells measured by flow cytometry.

The donors were roughly 40 Caucasian individuals from Russia, aged roughly 6 to 100 years, who were systemically healthy. Roughly 11 milliliters of peripheral blood were drawn from each donor into EDTA-treated Vacutainer tubes. Ficoll-Paque density-gradient centrifugation was used to isolate PBMCs, with at least 6.5 million per sample. Total RNA was extracted from PBMCs with Trizol reagent, with at least 6 micrograms obtained per sample. The percentages of naive CD45RAhigh/CD27high T cells were determined by flow cytometry on a PBMC aliquot from every donor. The CDR1 and CDR2 encoded by the germline V gene are LGHNA and YNFKEQ. Including cysteine and phenylalanine, the CDR3 has 16 amino acids. Only the CDR3 part of the read is kept: 48 bases, read in frame from the first base. Unmatched junction bases come to 8, with V trimmed by 6 bases and J by 0 bases. To prepare the library, 5' RACE was applied. TCRdb shows the sequencer as Illumina HiSeq 2500. A second PCR of about 7 to 12 cycles was run with a J-beta primer mix and a sample-barcoded 5' primer. A unique molecular identifier was introduced onto each TCR beta cDNA molecule by a template-switch 5' adaptor carrying 12 random nucleotides. At least 2.5 million CDR3-containing paired-end reads were obtained from each sample. First-strand cDNA was synthesized from all RNA with the Mint cDNA synthesis kit, primed by a TRBC-specific oligonucleotide. Following uracil-DNA glycosylase treatment, all cDNA underwent a first 18-cycle PCR with the universal primers M1SS and BC2_uni_R. As for the authors' bioinformatics: For normalization, 1 million high-quality reads, each with a distinct molecular identifier, were randomly selected from each sample. Reads with shared molecular identifiers were discarded instead of being binned into consensus sequences. MiTCR, with a Q25 quality threshold and the strictest error-elimination algorithm, was used for CDR3 identification, clonotype clustering and error correction. A nonparametric unseen species model with Euler transformation was used to estimate a lower bound on total TCR beta diversity. TCRdb handled the public reads itself, with Q25 trimming in fastp and clone calling in MiXCR, and kept productive beta chains. Records with the same CDR3 protein are collapsed into one entry carrying the most frequent genes and DNA. These V and J calls originate from TCRdb's pipeline instead of the authors' own analysis. A total of around 800,000 distinct CDR3 sequences appear in this sample, about 26% of them only once. The leading ten clones occupy around 2.9% of the sample.

This clonotype was counted only a few times. Its antigen target is currently unknown. No per-base quality is available; no much larger clone lies one base away. These data were also reused for a study on T cells of mothers and their children. The second investigation adds: Nine systemically healthy Caucasian individuals served as donors, namely three mothers together with their six children. cDNA synthesis consumed the entire amount of extracted RNA, loaded at about 1.6 ug RNA in each 15 ul reaction. In the second PCR, sample barcodes and 2-4 random nucleotides were introduced via the M1S primer. Over 10 million TCR beta CDR3 reads came from each mother, compared with several million reads from each child. Thymic selection shapes the output of TCR recombination in a similar way in related and unrelated pairs, and inherited differences have a minor effect. Normalized repertoire overlap in related mother-child pairs was always slightly higher than in unrelated mother-child pairs, but the difference was never significant. No persistent microchimeric T cell clones were detected, at a sensitivity of approximately 110 clones per million clonotypes. The study used deep NGS to compare TCR beta repertoires of mothers and children, seeking features distinguishing related mother-child pairs from unrelated individuals. Mothers averaged approximately 41 +/- 4 years of age and children averaged around 11 +/- 4 years. After adapter ligation with NEBNext reagents, the libraries were sequenced on Illumina HiSeq 2000 with 100+100 nt paired-end reads. To avoid cross-contamination, the mother libraries and the child libraries were prepared a month apart and sequenced in separate runs. Between 500,000 and 2,000,000 distinct TCR beta clonotypes were identified per donor. Naive TCR beta clonotypes were estimated from low-frequency clonotypes matched to each donor's FACS-determined naive share, without sorting.

The sequenced material came from blood. This TCR was sampled from a boy aged 10-17 years in good health. The chain is encoded by TRBV4-2 joined to TRBJ2-3, with 8 middle bases fitting TRBD2. The DNA sequence is given as TGTGCCAGCAGTCAACAACTAGCGGCTAGCACAGATACGCAGTATTTT. This encodes CASSQQLAASTDTQYF.